This T cell receptor (beta chain) was retrieved from a study of long-term antiretroviral therapy in people with HIV. The V gene lost 2 bases and the J gene lost 3 bases, with 15 bases spanning the gap. This CDR3 spans 15 amino acids. The germline V gene encodes CDR1 SGHRS and CDR2 YFSETQ. Runs used v3.0 of the immunoSEQ assay and were done at survey level. Profiling relied on immunoSEQ multiplex PCR, and the TCRdb table lists in-frame clones only, not all of them. This table holds about 25,000 clones, about 85% found once. This clone was seen a handful of times. Its antigen is undetermined. Study findings and constraints: Diversity increased after ART yet remained lower than in transplant donor controls. Regardless of time point, clones expanded before ART dominated the repertoire. HIV repertoire CDR3 lengths ranged less widely than those of controls.

Each participant with HIV received care in the United States. The clonotype comes from a woman aged 25 to 39 with HIV. This rearrangement joins TRBV5-1 to TRBJ2-7; D not certain. The starting material was unsorted PBMCs, obtained 1.9 years after starting antiretroviral therapy. For the CDR3, the DNA is TGCGCCAGCAGCTTATCAGGCGATCCCTACTACGAGCAGTACGTC. As protein: CASSLSGDPYYEQYV.